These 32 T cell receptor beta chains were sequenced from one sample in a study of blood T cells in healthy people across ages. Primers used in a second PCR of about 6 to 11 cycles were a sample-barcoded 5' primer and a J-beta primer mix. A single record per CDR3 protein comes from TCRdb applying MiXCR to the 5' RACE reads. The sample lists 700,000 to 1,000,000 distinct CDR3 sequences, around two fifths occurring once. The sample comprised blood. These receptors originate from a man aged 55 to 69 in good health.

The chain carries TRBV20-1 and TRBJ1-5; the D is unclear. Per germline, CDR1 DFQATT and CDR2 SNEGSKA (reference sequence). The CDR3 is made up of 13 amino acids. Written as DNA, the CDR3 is TGCAGGGAGACGGACGGAAGCAATCAGCCCCAGCATTTT. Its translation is CRETDGSNQPQHF.

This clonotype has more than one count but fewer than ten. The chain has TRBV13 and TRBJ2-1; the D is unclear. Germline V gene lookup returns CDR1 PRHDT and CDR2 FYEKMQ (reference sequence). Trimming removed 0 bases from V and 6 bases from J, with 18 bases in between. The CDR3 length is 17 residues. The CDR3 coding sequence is TGTGCCAGCAGCTTAGGTGGGTCCGGTCAAGAATCCAATGAGCAGTTCTTC. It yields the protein CASSLGGSGQESNEQFF.

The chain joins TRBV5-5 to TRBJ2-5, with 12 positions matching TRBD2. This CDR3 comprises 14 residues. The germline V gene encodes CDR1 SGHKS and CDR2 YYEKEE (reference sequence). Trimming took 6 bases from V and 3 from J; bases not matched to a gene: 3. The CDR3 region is CASTASGGEETQYF. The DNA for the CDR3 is TGTGCCAGCACCGCTAGCGGGGGGGAAGAGACCCAGTACTTC.

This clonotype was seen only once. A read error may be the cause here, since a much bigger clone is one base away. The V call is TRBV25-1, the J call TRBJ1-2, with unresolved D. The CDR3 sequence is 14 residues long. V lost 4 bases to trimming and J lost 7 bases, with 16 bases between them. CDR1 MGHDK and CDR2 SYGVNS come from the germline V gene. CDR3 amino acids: CASSGSWGIGGYTF. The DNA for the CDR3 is TGTGCCAGCAGTGGATCGTGGGGAATCGGTGGCTACACCTTC.

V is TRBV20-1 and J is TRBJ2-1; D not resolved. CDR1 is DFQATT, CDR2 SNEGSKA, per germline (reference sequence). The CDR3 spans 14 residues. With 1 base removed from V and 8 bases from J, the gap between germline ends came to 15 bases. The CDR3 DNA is TGCAGTGCTAGAGGGCTCTTGACCCAGGATGAGCAGTTCTTC. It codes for CSARGLLTQDEQFF.

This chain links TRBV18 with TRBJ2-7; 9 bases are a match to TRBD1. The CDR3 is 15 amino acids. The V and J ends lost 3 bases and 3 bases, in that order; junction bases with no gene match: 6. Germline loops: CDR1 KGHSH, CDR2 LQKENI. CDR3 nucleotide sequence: TGTGCCAGCTCACCGGGACAGGGAAACTACTACGAGCAGTACTTC. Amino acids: CASSPGQGNYYEQYF. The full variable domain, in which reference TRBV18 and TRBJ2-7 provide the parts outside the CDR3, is NAGVMQNPRHLVRRRGQEARLRCSPMKGHSHVYWYRQLPEEGLKFMVYLQKENIIDESGMPKERFSAEFPKEGPSILRIQQVVRGDSAAYFCASSPGQGNYYEQYFGPGTRLTVT.

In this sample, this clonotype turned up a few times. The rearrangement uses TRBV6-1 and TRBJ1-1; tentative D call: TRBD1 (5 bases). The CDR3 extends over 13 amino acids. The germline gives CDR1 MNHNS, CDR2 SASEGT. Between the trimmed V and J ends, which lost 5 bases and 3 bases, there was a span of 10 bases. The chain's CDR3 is CASSLQGDTEAFF. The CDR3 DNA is TGTGCCAGCAGTCTTCAGGGTGACACTGAAGCTTTCTTT.

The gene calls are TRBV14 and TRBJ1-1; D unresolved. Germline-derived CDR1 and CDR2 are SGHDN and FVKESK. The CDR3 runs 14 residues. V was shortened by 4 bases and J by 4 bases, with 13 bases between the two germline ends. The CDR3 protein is CASSPSTSGTEAFF. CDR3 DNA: TGTGCCAGCAGCCCTTCAACCTCGGGCACTGAAGCTTTCTTT. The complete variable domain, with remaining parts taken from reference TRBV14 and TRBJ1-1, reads EAGVTQFPSHSVIEKGQTVTLRCDPISGHDNLYWYRRVMGKEIKFLLHFVKESKQDESGMPNNRFLAERTGGTYSTLKVQPAELEDSGVYFCASSPSTSGTEAFFGQGTRLTVV.

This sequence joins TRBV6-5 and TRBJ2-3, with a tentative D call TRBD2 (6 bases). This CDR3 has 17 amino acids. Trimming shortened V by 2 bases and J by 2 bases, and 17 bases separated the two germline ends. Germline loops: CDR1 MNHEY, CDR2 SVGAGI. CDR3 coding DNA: TGTGCCAGCAGTTACGGGGCGAGTGGGGGGACCACAGATACGCAGTATTTT. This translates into CASSYGASGGTTDTQYF.

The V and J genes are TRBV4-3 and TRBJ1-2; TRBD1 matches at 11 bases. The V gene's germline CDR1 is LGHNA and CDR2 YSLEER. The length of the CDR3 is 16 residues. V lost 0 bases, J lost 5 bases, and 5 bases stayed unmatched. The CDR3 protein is CASSQDGTGGGYGYTF. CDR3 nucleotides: TGCGCCAGCAGCCAAGATGGGACAGGGGGGGGGTATGGCTACACCTTC.

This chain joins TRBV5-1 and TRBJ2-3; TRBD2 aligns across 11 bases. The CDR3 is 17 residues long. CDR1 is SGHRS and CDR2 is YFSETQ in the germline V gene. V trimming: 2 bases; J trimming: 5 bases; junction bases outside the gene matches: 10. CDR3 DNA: TGCGCCAGCAGCTTTAATATCATAGCGGGGGGGCAAGATACGCAGTATTTT. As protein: CASSFNIIAGGQDTQYF.

The CDR3: CASSQATGLDEQYF. CDR3 nucleotide sequence: TGTGCCAGCAGCCAAGCAACAGGGTTGGACGAGCAGTACTTC. The rearrangement links TRBV3-1 to TRBJ2-5; a possible D gene is TRBD1 (6 bases). TRBJ2-7 matches the DNA end more closely, so the J call is doubtful. Germline-derived CDR1 and CDR2 are LGHDT and YNNKEL (reference sequence). This CDR3 region has 14 residues.

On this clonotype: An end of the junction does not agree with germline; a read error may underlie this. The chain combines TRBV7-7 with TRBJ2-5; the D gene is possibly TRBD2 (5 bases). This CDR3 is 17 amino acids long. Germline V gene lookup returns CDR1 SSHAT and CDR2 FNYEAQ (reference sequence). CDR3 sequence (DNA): TGCGCTAGCAGCTTTACGGCAAACCCCTCTGGTGAAGAGACCCAGTACTTC. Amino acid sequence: CASSFTANPSGEETQYF.

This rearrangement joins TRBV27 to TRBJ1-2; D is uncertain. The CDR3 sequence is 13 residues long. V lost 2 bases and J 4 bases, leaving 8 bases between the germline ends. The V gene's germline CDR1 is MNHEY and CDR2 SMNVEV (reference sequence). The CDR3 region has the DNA TGTGCCAGCAGTTTAACGCCGTCCTATGGCTACACCTTC. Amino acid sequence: CASSLTPSYGYTF.

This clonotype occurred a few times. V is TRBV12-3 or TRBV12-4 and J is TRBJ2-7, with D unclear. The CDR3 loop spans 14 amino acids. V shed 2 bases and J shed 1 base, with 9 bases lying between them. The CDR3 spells CASSLNSQSYEQYF. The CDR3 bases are TGTGCCAGCAGTTTAAATTCGCAGTCCTACGAGCAGTACTTC.

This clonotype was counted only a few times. Here the CDR3 reads CACKGQGHYGYTF. The CDR3 DNA reads as TGTGCCTGCAAAGGACAGGGCCACTATGGCTACACCTTC. The chain joins TRBV30 to TRBJ1-2; the match to TRBD1 covers 8 bases. V was clipped by 6 bases and J by 3 bases; unmatched bases: 6. Germline lookup yields CDR1 GTSNPN and CDR2 SVGIG (reference sequence). CDR3 size: 13 residues.

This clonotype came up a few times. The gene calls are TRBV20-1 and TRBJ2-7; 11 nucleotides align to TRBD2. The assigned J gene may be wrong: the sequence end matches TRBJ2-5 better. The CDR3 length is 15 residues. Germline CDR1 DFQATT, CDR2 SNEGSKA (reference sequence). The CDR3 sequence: CSARDPTSGGETQYF. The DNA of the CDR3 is TGCAGTGCTAGAGATCCAACTAGCGGGGGAGAGACCCAGTACTTC.

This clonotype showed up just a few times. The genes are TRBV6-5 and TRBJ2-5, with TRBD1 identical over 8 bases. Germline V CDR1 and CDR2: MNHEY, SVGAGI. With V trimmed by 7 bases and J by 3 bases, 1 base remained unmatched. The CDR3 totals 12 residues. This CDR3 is CASMDREETQYF. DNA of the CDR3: TGTGCCAGCATGGACAGGGAAGAGACCCAGTACTTC.

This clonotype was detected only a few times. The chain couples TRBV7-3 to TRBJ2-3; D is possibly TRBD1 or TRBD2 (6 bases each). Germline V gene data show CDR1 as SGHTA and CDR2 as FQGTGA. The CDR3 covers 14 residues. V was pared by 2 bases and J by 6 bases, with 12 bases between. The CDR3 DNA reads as TGTGCCAGCAGCTTAGTGGGGGGCGGGGATACGCAGTATTTT. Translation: CASSLVGGGDTQYF.

The CDR3 spells CSVRDTNTEAFF. The DNA for the CDR3 is TGCAGCGTCCGGGACACGAACACTGAAGCTTTCTTT. The chain has TRBV29-1 and TRBJ1-1; weak D call: TRBD1 (6 bases). Germline CDR1 SQVTM, CDR2 ANQGSEA. CDR3 length: 12 amino acids. Trimming left V 6 bases short and J 1 base short, with 9 bases between. The complete variable domain, with remaining parts taken from reference TRBV29-1 and TRBJ1-1, reads SAVISQKPSRDICQRGTSLTIQCQVDSQVTMMFWYRQQPGQSLTLIATANQGSEATYESGFVIDKFPISRPNLTFSTLTVSNMSPEDSSIYLCSVRDTNTEAFFGQGTRLTVV.

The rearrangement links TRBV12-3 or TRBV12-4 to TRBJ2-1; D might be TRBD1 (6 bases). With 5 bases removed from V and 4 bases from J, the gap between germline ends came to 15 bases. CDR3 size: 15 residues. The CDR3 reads CASSPPGTQYNEQFF. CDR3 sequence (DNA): TGTGCCAGCAGTCCGCCTGGGACACAGTACAATGAGCAGTTCTTC.

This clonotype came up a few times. The CDR3 protein is CASSSDQTGQSGYTF. Written as DNA, the CDR3 is TGTGCCAGCTCATCAGACCAGACAGGGCAGAGTGGCTACACCTTC. The genes are TRBV18 and TRBJ1-2; 7 bases are a match to TRBD1. Per the germline V gene, CDR1 is KGHSH and CDR2 is LQKENI. The ends lost 5 bases at V and 7 bases at J; junction bases unmatched: 13. CDR3 length: 15 residues.

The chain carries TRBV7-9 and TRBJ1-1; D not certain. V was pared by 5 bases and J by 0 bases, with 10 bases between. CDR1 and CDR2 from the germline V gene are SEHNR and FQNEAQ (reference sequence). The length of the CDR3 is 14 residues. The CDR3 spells CASSEDTMNTEAFF. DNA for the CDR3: TGTGCCAGCAGCGAAGATACCATGAACACTGAAGCTTTCTTT.

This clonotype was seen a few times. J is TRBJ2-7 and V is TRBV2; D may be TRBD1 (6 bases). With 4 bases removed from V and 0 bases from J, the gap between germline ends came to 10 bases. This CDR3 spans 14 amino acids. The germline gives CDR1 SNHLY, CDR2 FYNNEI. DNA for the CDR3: TGTGCCAGCAGTGTTAACAGGGTCTCCTACGAGCAGTACTTC. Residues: CASSVNRVSYEQYF.

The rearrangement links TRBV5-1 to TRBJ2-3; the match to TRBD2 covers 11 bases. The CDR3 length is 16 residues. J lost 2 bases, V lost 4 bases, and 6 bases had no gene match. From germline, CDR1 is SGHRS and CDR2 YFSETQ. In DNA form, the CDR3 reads TGCGCCAGCAGCCCAGGTAGCGGGGGGGCCACAGATACGCAGTATTTT. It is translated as CASSPGSGGATDTQYF.

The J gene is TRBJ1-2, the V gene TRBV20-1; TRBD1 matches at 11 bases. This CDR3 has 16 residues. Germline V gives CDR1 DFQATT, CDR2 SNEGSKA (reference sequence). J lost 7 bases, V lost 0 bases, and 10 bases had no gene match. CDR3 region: CSARESLGQGVSGYTF. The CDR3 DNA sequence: TGCAGTGCTAGAGAGAGTCTGGGACAGGGGGTTTCTGGCTACACCTTC.

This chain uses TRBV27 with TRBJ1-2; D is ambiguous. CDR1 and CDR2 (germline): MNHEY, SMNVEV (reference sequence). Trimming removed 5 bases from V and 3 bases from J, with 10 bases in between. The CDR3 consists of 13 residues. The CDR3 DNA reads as TGTGCCAGCAGTGTTAACAGCCACTATGGCTACACCTTC. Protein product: CASSVNSHYGYTF.

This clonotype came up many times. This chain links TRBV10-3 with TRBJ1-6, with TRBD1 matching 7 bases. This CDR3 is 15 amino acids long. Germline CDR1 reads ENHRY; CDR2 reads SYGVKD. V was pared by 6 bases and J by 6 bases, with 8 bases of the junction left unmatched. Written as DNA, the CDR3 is TGTGCCATCAGCGAACAGGGGCCCGGTAATTCACCCCTCCACTTT. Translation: CAISEQGPGNSPLHF.

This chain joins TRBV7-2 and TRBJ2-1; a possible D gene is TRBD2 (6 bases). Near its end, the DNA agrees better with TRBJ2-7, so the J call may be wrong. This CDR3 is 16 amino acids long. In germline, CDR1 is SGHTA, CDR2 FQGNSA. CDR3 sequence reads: CASSSRSGGIYNEQYF. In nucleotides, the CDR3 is TGTGCCAGCAGCTCACGTTCTGGGGGGATCTACAATGAGCAGTACTTC.

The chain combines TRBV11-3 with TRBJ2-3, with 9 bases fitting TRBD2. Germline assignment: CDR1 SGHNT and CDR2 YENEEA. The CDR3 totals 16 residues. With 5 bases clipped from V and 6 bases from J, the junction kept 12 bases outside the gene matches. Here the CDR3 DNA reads TGTGCCAGCAGCCCCGGGACTAGCAAAACTAGGGATACGCAGTATTTT. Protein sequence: CASSPGTSKTRDTQYF.

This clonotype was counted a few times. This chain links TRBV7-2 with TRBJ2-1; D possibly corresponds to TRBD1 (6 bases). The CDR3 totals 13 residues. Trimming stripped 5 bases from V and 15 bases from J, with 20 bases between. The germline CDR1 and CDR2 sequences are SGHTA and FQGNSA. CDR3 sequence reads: CASSLGTTPSWFF. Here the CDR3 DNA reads TGTGCCAGCAGCCTTGGGACAACCCCCTCGTGGTTCTTC.

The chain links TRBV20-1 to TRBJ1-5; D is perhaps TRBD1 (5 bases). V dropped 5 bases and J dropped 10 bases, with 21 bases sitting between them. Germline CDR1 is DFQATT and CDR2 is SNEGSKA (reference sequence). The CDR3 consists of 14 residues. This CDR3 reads CSAWRGGAVDPQHF. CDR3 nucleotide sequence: TGCAGTGCTTGGCGGGGGGGAGCCGTAGATCCCCAGCATTTT.